Detailed here is one T cell receptor beta chain. Its specificity is unknown. The V and J ends lost 9 bases and 5 bases, in that order; junction bases with no gene match: 8. The V gene's germline CDR1 is SGHRS and CDR2 YFSETQ. The CDR3 has 15 amino acids. This specimen belongs to a study of post-analysis software for immune sequencing data. Background on the study: Courses of disease covered relapsing-remitting, secondary progressive and progressive-relapsing multiple sclerosis.

Each TCR beta cDNA library carried unique molecular identifiers. TCRdb passed the PCR reads through MiXCR, listing each CDR3 protein once. Of 650,000 to 850,000 distinct CDR3 sequences in the sample, just over 45% were seen once. Findings of the study overall: F measure showed strong co-clustering of same-batch samples. Higher frequency in patients than in controls was seen for about five TRBV segments, with TRBV5-6, TRBV5-1 and TRBV20-1 among them. The normalized Chao1 diversity of multiple sclerosis patients was significantly lower than that of controls.

The rearrangement links TRBV5-1 to TRBJ2-1; 13 bases line up with TRBD2. The source is a girl aged 5 to 17 with multiple sclerosis. The sample taken for sequencing was blood. CDR3 sequence (DNA): TGCGCCACCTCAGCCACTAGCGGGAGGGACAATGAGCAGTTCTTC. It specifies CATSATSGRDNEQFF.